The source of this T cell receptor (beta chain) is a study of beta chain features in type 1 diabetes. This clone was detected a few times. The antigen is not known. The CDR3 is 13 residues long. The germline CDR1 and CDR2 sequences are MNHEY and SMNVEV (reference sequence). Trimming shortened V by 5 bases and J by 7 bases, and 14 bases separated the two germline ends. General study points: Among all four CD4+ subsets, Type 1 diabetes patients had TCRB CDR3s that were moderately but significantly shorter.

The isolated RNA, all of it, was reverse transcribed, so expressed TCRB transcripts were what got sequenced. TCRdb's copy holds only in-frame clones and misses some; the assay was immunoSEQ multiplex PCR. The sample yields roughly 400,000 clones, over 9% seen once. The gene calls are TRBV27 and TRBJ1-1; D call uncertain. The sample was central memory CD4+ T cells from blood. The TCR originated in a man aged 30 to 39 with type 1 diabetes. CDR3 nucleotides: TGTGCCAGCAGTGAATGGGGAGGGAATGAAGCTTTCTTT. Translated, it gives CASSEWGGNEAFF.